Listed below are T cell receptor beta chains from one sample, sequenced in a study of blood T cell repertoires in COVID-19. The table came from immunoSEQ multiplex PCR; TCRdb's copy has only in-frame clones and leaves some out. The table shows 200,000 to 300,000 clones, with approximately 88% occurring only once. Input material: PBMCs or T cells enriched from blood (not recorded which). These receptors all stem from a woman aged 40-49 years with acute COVID-19. Each CDR3 is given with its conserved first and last residue.

v_call cdr3_aa
TRBV3-1/TRBV3-2 CASGLAGTSYNEQFF
TRBV16 CASSQSQGGGTEAFF
TRBV7-2 CASSPRGGTSGYQETQYF
TRBV12-5 CASGLVTRWQASYGANVLTF
TRBV9 CASSVALAGGIYEQYF
TRBV4-1 CASSPRTAPLGYTF
TRBV7-8 CASSFQDSTEAFF
TRBV7-9 CASSLGLAEDNEQFF
TRBV28 CASSRGVQGEGQPQHF
TRBV7-9 CASSTSGNTEAFF